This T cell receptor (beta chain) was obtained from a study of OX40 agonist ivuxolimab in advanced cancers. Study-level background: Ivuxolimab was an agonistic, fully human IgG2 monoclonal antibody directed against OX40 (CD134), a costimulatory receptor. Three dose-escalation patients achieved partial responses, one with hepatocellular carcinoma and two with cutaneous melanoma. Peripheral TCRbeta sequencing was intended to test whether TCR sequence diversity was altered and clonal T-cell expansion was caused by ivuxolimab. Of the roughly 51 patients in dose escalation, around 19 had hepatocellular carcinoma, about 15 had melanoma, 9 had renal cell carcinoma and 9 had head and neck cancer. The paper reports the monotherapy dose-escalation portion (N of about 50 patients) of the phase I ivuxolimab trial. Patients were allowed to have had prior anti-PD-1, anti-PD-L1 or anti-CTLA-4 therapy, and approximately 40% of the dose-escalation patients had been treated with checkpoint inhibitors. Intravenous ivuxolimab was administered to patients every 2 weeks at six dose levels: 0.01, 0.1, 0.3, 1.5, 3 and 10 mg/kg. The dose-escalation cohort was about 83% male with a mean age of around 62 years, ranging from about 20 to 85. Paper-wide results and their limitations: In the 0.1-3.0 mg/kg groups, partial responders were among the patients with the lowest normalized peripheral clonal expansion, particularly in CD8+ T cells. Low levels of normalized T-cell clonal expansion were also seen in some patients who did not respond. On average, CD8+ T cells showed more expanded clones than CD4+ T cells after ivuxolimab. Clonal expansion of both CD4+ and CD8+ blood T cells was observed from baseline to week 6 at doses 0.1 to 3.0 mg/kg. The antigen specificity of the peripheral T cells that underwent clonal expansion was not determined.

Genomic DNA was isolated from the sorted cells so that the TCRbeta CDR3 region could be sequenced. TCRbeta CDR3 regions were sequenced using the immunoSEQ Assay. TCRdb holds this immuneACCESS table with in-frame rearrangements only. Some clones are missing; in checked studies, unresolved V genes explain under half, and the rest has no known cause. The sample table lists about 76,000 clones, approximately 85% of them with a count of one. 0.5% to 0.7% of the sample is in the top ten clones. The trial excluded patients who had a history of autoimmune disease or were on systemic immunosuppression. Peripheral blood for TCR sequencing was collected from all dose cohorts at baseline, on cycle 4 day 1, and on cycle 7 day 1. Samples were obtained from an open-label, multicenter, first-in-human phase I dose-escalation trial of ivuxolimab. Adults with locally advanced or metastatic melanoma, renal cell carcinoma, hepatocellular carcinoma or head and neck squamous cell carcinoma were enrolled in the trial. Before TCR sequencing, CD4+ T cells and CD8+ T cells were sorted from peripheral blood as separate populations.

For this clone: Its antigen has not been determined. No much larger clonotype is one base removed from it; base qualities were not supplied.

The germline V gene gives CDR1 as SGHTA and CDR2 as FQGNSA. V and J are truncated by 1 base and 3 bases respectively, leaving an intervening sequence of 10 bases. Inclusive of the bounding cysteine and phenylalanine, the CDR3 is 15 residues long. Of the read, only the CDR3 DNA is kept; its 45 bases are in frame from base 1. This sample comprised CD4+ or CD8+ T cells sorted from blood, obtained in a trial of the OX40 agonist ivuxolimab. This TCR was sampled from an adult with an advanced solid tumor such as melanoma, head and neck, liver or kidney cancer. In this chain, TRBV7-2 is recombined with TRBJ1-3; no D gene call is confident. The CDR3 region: CASSLGPFDGNTIYF. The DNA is TGTGCCAGCAGCTTAGGGCCTTTCGATGGAAACACCATATATTTT.